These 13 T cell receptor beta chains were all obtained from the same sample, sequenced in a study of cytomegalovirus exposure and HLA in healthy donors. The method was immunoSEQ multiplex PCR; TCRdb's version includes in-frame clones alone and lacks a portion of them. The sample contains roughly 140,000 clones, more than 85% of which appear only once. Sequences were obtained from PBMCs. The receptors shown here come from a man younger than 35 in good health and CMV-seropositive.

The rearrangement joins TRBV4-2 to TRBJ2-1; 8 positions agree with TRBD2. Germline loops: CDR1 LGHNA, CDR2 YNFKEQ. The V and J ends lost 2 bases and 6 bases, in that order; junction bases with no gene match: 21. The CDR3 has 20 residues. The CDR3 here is CASSQHPGEYEAGVSNEQFF. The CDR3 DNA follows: TGTGCCAGCAGCCAACACCCAGGCGAATACGAAGCGGGAGTATCCAATGAGCAGTTCTTC.

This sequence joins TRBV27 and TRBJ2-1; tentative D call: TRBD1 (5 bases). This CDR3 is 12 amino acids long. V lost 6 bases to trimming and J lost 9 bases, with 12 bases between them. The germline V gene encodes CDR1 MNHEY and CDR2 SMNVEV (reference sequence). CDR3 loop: CASRLPRGEQFF. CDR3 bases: TGTGCCAGCAGACTCCCAAGGGGTGAGCAGTTCTTC.

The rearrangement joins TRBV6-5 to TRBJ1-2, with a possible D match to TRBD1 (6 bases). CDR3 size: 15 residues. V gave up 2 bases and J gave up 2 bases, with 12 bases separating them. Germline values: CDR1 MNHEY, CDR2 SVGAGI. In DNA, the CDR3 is TGTGCCAGCAGTTACCGGTACCAGGGGAACTATGGCTACACCTTC. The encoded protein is CASSYRYQGNYGYTF.

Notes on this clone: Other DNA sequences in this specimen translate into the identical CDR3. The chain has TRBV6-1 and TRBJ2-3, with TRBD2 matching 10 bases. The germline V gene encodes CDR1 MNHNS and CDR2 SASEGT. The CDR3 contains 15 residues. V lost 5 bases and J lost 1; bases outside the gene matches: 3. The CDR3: CASSSGGAGTDTQYF. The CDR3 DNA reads TGTGCCAGCAGTAGCGGGGGGGCTGGCACAGATACGCAGTATTTT.

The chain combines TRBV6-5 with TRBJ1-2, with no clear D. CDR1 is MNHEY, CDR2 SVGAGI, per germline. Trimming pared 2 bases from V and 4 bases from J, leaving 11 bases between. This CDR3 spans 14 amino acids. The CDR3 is CASSYVRGFYGYTF. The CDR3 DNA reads TGTGCCAGCAGTTACGTCAGAGGGTTCTATGGCTACACCTTC.

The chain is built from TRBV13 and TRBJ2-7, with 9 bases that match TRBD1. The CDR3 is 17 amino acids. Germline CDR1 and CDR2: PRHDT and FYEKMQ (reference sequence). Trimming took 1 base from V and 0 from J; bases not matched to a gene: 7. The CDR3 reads CASSLVRRQGVSYEQYF. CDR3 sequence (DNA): TGTGCCAGCAGCTTAGTAAGGAGACAGGGGGTCTCCTACGAGCAGTACTTC.

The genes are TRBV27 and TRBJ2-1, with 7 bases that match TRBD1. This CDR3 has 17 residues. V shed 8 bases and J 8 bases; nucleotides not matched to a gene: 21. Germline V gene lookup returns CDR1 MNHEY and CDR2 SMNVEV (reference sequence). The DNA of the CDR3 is TGTGCCAGCCACCCCTTGGTTCGACAGGGCCTTTTCCATGAGCAGTTCTTC. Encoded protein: CASHPLVRQGLFHEQFF.

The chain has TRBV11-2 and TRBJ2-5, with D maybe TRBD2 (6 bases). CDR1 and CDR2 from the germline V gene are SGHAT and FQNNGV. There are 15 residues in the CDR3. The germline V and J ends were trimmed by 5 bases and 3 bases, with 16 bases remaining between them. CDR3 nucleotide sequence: TGTGCCAGCAGCGCCAGATTAGCGGTGAAAGAGACCCAGTACTTC. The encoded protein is CASSARLAVKETQYF.

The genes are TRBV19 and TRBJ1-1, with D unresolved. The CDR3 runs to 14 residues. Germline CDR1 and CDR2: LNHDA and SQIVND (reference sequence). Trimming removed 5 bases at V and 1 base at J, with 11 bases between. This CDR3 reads CASSLGSGNTEAFF. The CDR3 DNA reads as TGTGCCAGTAGTTTGGGGAGCGGGAACACTGAAGCTTTCTTT.

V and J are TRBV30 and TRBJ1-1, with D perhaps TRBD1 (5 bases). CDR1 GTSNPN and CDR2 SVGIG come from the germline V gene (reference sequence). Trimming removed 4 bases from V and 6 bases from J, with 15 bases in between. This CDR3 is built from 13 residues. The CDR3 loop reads CAWNGRGNPEAFF. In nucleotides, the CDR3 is TGTGCCTGGAACGGTAGGGGTAATCCTGAAGCTTTCTTT.

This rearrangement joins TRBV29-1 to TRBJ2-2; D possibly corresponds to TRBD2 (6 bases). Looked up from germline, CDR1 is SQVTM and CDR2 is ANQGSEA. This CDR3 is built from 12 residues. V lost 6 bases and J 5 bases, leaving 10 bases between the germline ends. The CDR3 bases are TGCAGCGTCTCTGGGGGGACCGGGGAGCTGTTTTTT. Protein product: CSVSGGTGELFF.

In DNA form, the CDR3 reads TGTGCCTGGAGTGTACGGGATTACGAGCAGTACTTC. Residues: CAWSVRDYEQYF. The V call is TRBV30, the J call TRBJ2-7; TRBD2 is a possible D gene (5 bases). The CDR3 covers 12 residues. Germline values: CDR1 GTSNPN, CDR2 SVGIG (reference sequence). V gave up 0 bases and J gave up 4 bases, with 7 bases separating them.

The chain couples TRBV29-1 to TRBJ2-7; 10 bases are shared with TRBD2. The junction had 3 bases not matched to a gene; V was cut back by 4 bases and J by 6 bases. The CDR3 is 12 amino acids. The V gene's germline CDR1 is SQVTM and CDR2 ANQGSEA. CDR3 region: CSVASGGREQYF. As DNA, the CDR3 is TGCAGCGTTGCTAGCGGGGGCCGCGAGCAGTACTTC.